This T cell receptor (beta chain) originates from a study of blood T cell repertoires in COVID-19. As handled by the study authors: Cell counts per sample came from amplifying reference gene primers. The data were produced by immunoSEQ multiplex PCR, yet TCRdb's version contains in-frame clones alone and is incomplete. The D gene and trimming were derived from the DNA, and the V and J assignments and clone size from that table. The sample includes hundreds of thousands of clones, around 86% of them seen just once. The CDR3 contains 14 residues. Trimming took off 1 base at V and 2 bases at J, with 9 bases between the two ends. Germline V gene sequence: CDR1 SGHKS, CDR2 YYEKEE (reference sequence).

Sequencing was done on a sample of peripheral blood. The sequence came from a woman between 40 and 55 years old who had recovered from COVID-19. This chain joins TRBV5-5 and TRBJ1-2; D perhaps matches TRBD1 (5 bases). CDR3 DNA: TGTGCCAGCAGCTTGACCGGGGGGAACTATGGCTACACCTTC. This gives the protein CASSLTGGNYGYTF.